This note documents a single TCR beta chain sequence. The CDR3 loop spans 16 amino acids. The ends lost 4 bases at V and 2 bases at J; junction bases unmatched: 5. Per germline, CDR1 MDHEN and CDR2 SYDVKM. This record belongs to a study of blood T cell repertoires in COVID-19. The wider study: Acute and convalescent COVID-19 samples came from the United States, Italy and Spain. The analysed material was cDNA or gDNA that came from T cells, B-cell-depleted T cells, or PBMCs.

Original methodology: Amplification of reference gene primers provided the estimated nucleated cell counts. The assay was immunoSEQ multiplex PCR, and TCRdb's table has in-frame clones only and misses some. V, J and clone size were drawn from that table, and D and trimming were deduced from the DNA. The sample has about 220,000 clones, more than 65% seen once. Input material: peripheral blood. J is TRBJ1-4 and V is TRBV28; 9 nucleotides match TRBD1. The TCR sequence derives from a woman aged 80 or over with acute or convalescent COVID-19. The CDR3 sequence is CASSSGTGSTNEKLFF. The CDR3 nucleotides are TGTGCCAGCAGTTCAGGGACAGGGTCTACTAATGAAAAACTGTTTTTT.